This record concerns one T cell receptor (beta chain) sequence. Germline V gene data show CDR1 as SNHLY and CDR2 as FYNNEI. V was shortened by 4 bases and J by 8 bases, with 10 bases between the two germline ends. The length of the CDR3 is 12 residues. Some clones are missing from TCRdb's copy, which holds only in-frame ones; the method was immunoSEQ multiplex PCR. The sample has 30,000 to 45,000 clones, about 83% seen once. These data are taken from a study of lymphopenia after photon versus proton radiotherapy. The chain has TRBV2 and TRBJ2-3; D remains ambiguous. The sequence derives from a man aged 45-65 years with gastric cancer. The sample was peripheral blood, taken from a patient treated with photon-based radiotherapy. The CDR3 region has the DNA TGTGCCAGCAGTGGTGGGGTTGGTACGCAGTATTTT. Translating gives CASSGGVGTQYF.